The 26 T cell receptor beta chains presented below share a single source sample, sequenced in a study of cytomegalovirus exposure and HLA in healthy donors. PCR used 60 Vbeta primers and 13 Jbeta primers. Assay: immunoSEQ multiplex PCR; the TCRdb copy retains only in-frame clones and omits some. The sample yields 100,000 to 150,000 clones, about 80% seen once. Sequenced input: PBMCs. The receptors originated from a woman in her 50s in good health and CMV-seropositive.

DNA for the CDR3: TGTGCCAGCAGCGTAGGGCTTCGGGAAAATGAGCAGTTCTTC. It yields the protein CASSVGLRENEQFF. J is TRBJ2-1 and V is TRBV9; tentatively, D is TRBD2 (5 bases). CDR1 is SGDLS and CDR2 is YYNGEE in the germline V gene. This CDR3 region has 14 residues. Trimming stripped 0 bases from V and 7 bases from J, with 11 bases between.

The chain is built from TRBV6-1 and TRBJ2-1; TRBD2 matches at 9 bases. Per germline, CDR1 MNHNS and CDR2 SASEGT. The CDR3 extends over 16 amino acids. With V trimmed by 3 bases and J by 2 bases, 5 bases remained unmatched. In DNA, the CDR3 is TGTGCCAGCAGTGATAATAGCGGGGGCGCCTACAATGAGCAGTTCTTC. Protein: CASSDNSGGAYNEQFF.

DNA for the CDR3: TGTGCCAGCAGCAGGACAGGGGGCTCGTCCTATAATTCACCCCTCCACTTT. Its translation: CASSRTGGSSYNSPLHF. The chain uses TRBV11-2 and TRBJ1-6; 11 nucleotides line up with TRBD1. Trimming at V came to 5 bases and at J to 1 base, leaving 4 bases not matched to a gene. CDR1 is SGHAT and CDR2 is FQNNGV in the germline V gene. The CDR3 is 17 residues long. The full variable domain, its missing parts supplied by reference TRBV11-2 and TRBJ1-6, is EAGVAQSPRYKIIEKRQSVAFWCNPISGHATLYWYQQILGQGPKLLIQFQNNGVVDDSQLPKDRFSAERLKGVDSTLKIQPAKLEDSAVYLCASSRTGGSSYNSPLHFGNGTRLTVT.

The chain couples TRBV28 to TRBJ1-3; 9 nucleotides match TRBD1. Germline loops: CDR1 MDHEN, CDR2 SYDVKM. CDR3 size: 14 residues. V was clipped by 8 bases and J by 4 bases; unmatched bases: 6. The chain's CDR3 is CASRDREYGNTIYF. The DNA for the CDR3 is TGTGCCAGCCGGGACAGGGAATACGGAAACACCATATATTTT.

The V and J genes are TRBV25-1 and TRBJ1-4; weak D call: TRBD1 (6 bases). V was clipped by 6 bases and J by 6 bases, with 8 bases between them. This CDR3 contains 12 residues. The germline V gene has CDR1 MGHDK and CDR2 SYGVNS. The CDR3 spells CASRRGYEKLFF. For the CDR3, the DNA is TGTGCCAGCAGGAGGGGGTATGAAAAACTGTTTTTT.

This chain joins TRBV5-1 and TRBJ2-1; TRBD2 matches at 7 bases. The V gene end was trimmed by 4 bases and the J gene end by 4 bases; junction bases not matched to a gene: 8. CDR1 SGHRS and CDR2 YFSETQ come from the germline V gene. CDR3 length: 15 residues. The CDR3 reads CASSPGLREYNEQFF. CDR3 DNA: TGCGCCAGCAGCCCGGGCCTGCGGGAGTACAATGAGCAGTTCTTC.

This clone has just a few counts. V usage is TRBV2 and J usage is TRBJ2-1; 13 nucleotides line up with TRBD2. The V segment lost 7 bases and the J segment 8 bases; nucleotides outside the gene matches: 5. This CDR3 is 14 amino acids long. Germline V gene data show CDR1 as SNHLY and CDR2 as FYNNEI. CDR3 in amino acids: CASTGLAGAHEQFF. The CDR3 nucleotides are TGTGCCAGCACCGGACTAGCGGGAGCCCATGAGCAGTTCTTC.

The chain has TRBV7-2 and TRBJ1-2; TRBD1 aligns across 11 bases. The ends lost 5 bases at V and 8 bases at J; junction bases unmatched: 7. The germline gives CDR1 SGHTA, CDR2 FQGNSA. The CDR3 has 14 amino acids. The CDR3 DNA reads as TGTGCCAGCAGCGCCGGACAGGGGGCACGAGGCTACACCTTC. Translating gives CASSAGQGARGYTF.

The chain combines TRBV7-9 with TRBJ2-7; 13 nucleotides match TRBD2. Germline lookup yields CDR1 SEHNR and CDR2 FQNEAQ (reference sequence). Trimming removed 5 bases from V and 4 bases from J; junction bases left unmatched: 5. The CDR3 contains 15 residues. CDR3 region: CASSPTSGGVYEQYF. In nucleotides, the CDR3 is TGTGCCAGCAGCCCTACTAGCGGGGGGGTGTACGAGCAGTACTTC. Together with reference TRBV7-9 and TRBJ2-7, the CDR3 gives the full variable domain: DTGVSQNPRHKITKRGQNVTFRCDPISEHNRLYWYRQTLGQGPEFLTYFQNEAQLEKSRLLSDRFSAERPKGSFSTLEIQRTEQGDSAMYLCASSPTSGGVYEQYFGPGTRLTVT.

The chain joins TRBV28 to TRBJ1-6; no reliable D call. The CDR3 spans 18 residues. Trimming removed 7 bases at V and 3 bases at J, with 22 bases between. The V gene's germline CDR1 is MDHEN and CDR2 SYDVKM. The CDR3 spells CASNGGFQANYYNSPLHF. The CDR3 DNA sequence: TGTGCCAGCAATGGAGGGTTCCAGGCGAATTACTATAATTCACCCCTCCACTTT.

The chain employs TRBV5-6 and TRBJ2-7; perhaps TRBD1 as D (6 bases). The CDR3 is 11 amino acids. Per germline, CDR1 SGHDT and CDR2 YYEEEE. Trimming pared 6 bases from V and 3 bases from J, leaving 7 bases between. CDR3 nucleotides: TGTGCCAGCAAGGACAGCTACGAGCAGTACTTC. Translated: CASKDSYEQYF.

The CDR3 DNA reads TGTGCCAGCAGCTTAGCGCGGCGGGGACCCGGGTACGAGCAGTACTTC. Its translation: CASSLARRGPGYEQYF. The J gene is TRBJ2-7, the V gene TRBV11-1, with D perhaps TRBD2 (6 bases). The CDR3 is 16 residues long. Trimming left V 0 bases short and J 4 bases short, with 16 bases between. Germline CDR1 reads SGHAT; CDR2 reads FQDESV (reference sequence).

The chain carries TRBV2 and TRBJ1-1, with unresolved D. The CDR3 consists of 15 residues. Deletions cut 7 bases from V and 2 bases from J, with 17 bases between. Germline values: CDR1 SNHLY, CDR2 FYNNEI. CDR3 residues: CASNGGRSDNTEAFF. In nucleotides, the CDR3 is TGTGCCAGCAATGGAGGCAGGTCTGACAACACTGAAGCTTTCTTT.

This sequence joins TRBV30 and TRBJ1-2; D is perhaps TRBD1 (6 bases). Trimming stripped 5 bases from V and 3 bases from J, with 13 bases between. The CDR3 runs 13 residues. The germline V gene has CDR1 GTSNPN and CDR2 SVGIG (reference sequence). The CDR3 here is CAWVARTDYGYTF. CDR3 sequence (DNA): TGTGCCTGGGTGGCTCGGACAGACTATGGCTACACCTTC.

The chain combines TRBV30 with TRBJ2-2; TRBD1 matches at 7 bases. This CDR3 has 15 amino acids. Per the germline V gene, CDR1 is GTSNPN and CDR2 is SVGIG (reference sequence). Losses at the gene ends were 0 bases for V and 4 bases for J; bases not matched to a gene: 5. Here the CDR3 reads CAWSVGTGATGELFF. The CDR3 DNA sequence: TGTGCCTGGAGTGTAGGCACAGGGGCCACCGGGGAGCTGTTTTTT.

This clone was counted only a few times. V is TRBV4-2 and J is TRBJ2-7; 7 bases map to TRBD1. V shed 1 base and J 6 bases; nucleotides not matched to a gene: 9. Germline CDR1 is LGHNA and CDR2 is YNFKEQ. The CDR3 is 15 amino acids. The chain's CDR3 is CASSQVALAGGEQYF. In nucleotides, the CDR3 is TGTGCCAGCAGCCAAGTTGCTCTAGCAGGGGGCGAGCAGTACTTC.

The J gene is TRBJ2-5, the V gene TRBV6-6, with 12 bases identical to TRBD1. The J call may be incorrect, as the DNA end agrees better with TRBJ2-7. This CDR3 spans 16 amino acids. Germline V gives CDR1 MNHNY, CDR2 SVGAGI (reference sequence). CDR3 loop: CASSYRPGQGAPEQYF. CDR3 coding DNA: TGTGCCAGCAGTTACCGACCGGGACAGGGGGCGCCCGAGCAGTACTTC.

The V and J genes are TRBV7-9 and TRBJ2-3; D not certain. Germline V gene lookup returns CDR1 SEHNR and CDR2 FQNEAQ (reference sequence). Trimming took 7 bases from V and 4 from J, leaving 6 bases between them. CDR3 size: 11 residues. CDR3 region: CASNSADTQYF. Written as DNA, the CDR3 is TGTGCCAGCAATTCTGCAGATACGCAGTATTTT.

Concerning this clone itself: The sample has other DNA sequences that encode this CDR3 too. The chain links TRBV11-2 to TRBJ1-1; D call uncertain. The CDR3 covers 11 residues. Trimming took 6 bases from V and 8 from J, leaving 10 bases between them. The germline V gene encodes CDR1 SGHAT and CDR2 FQNNGV. CDR3 sequence reads: CASRPRREAFF. DNA for the CDR3: TGTGCCAGCAGACCTAGGCGAGAAGCTTTCTTT.

This chain uses TRBV6-1 with TRBJ2-3; 13 bases agree with TRBD2. CDR1 MNHNS and CDR2 SASEGT come from the germline V gene. CDR3 size: 14 residues. With V trimmed by 10 bases and J by 4 bases, 5 bases remained unmatched. Here the CDR3 reads CAILLAGGPDTQYF. CDR3 in DNA: TGTGCCATTTTACTAGCGGGGGGGCCAGATACGCAGTATTTT.

Comments on this clone: Additional DNA sequences in this sample encode the identical CDR3. This sequence joins TRBV5-6 and TRBJ2-3; D possibly corresponds to TRBD1 (5 bases). CDR1 and CDR2 from the germline V gene are SGHDT and YYEEEE. The CDR3 loop spans 13 amino acids. Trimming left V 1 base short and J 4 bases short, with 7 bases between. The CDR3 DNA sequence: TGTGCCAGCAGCTTGCAGGGTGCAGATACGCAGTATTTT. Amino acids: CASSLQGADTQYF.

The chain recombines TRBV5-1 with TRBJ2-2, with D uncertain. From germline, CDR1 is SGHRS and CDR2 YFSETQ. V was cut by 0 bases and J by 3 bases, with 6 bases left in between. CDR3 size: 14 residues. The CDR3 loop is CASSLEHDTGELFF. The CDR3 DNA reads TGCGCCAGCAGCTTGGAACACGACACCGGGGAGCTGTTTTTT.

The V gene is TRBV19, the J gene TRBJ1-1; 9 bases are a match to TRBD1. CDR3 length: 16 residues. J was trimmed by 2 bases and V by 5 bases; bases with no gene match: 9. Germline assignment: CDR1 LNHDA and CDR2 SQIVND (reference sequence). CDR3 DNA sequence: TGTGCCAGTAGTGACCGGACAGGGGCTCCAAACACTGAAGCTTTCTTT. Residues: CASSDRTGAPNTEAFF.

This clone is a singleton in its sample. This chain connects TRBV5-1 to TRBJ2-3, with 8 positions matching TRBD1. CDR3 length: 16 amino acids. Germline V gives CDR1 SGHRS, CDR2 YFSETQ. V dropped 3 bases and J dropped 0; count of bases not matched to a gene: 6. The CDR3 region has the DNA TGCGCCAGCAGCTCCCAGGGGGCGGCTAGCACAGATACGCAGTATTTT. It is translated as CASSSQGAASTDTQYF.

The chain is built from TRBV7-2 and TRBJ1-5; a weak D match, TRBD1 (6 bases). The germline V gene has CDR1 SGHTA and CDR2 FQGNSA. V lost 3 bases, J lost 5 bases, and 17 bases lay in between. There are 16 residues in the CDR3. DNA for the CDR3: TGTGCCAGCAGCTTTCAGGGGTTAGAATGGCATCAGCCCCAGCATTTT. Residues: CASSFQGLEWHQPQHF.

The rearrangement uses TRBV9 and TRBJ2-1, with unresolved D. The CDR3 covers 15 residues. In germline, CDR1 is SGDLS, CDR2 YYNGEE. V lost 1 base to trimming and J lost 6 bases, with 14 bases between them. DNA for the CDR3: TGTGCCAGCAGCGTATCGGCTAGTAGGTTCAATGAGCAGTTCTTC. Translating gives CASSVSASRFNEQFF. The variable domain in full, completed from reference TRBV9 and TRBJ2-1, reads DSGVTQTPKHLITATGQRVTLRCSPRSGDLSVYWYQQSLDQGLQFLIQYYNGEERAKGNILERFSAQQFPDLHSELNLSSLELGDSALYFCASSVSASRFNEQFFGPGTRLTVL.